These 12 T cell receptor beta chains came from one sample sequenced in a study of PD-L1 blockade in urothelial cancer. Time point reported: pretreatment peripheral blood. The data were produced by immunoSEQ multiplex PCR, yet TCRdb's version contains in-frame clones alone and is incomplete. The sample contains around 92,000 clones, roughly nine tenths of which appear only once. The input for sequencing was PBMCs, taken around atezolizumab (anti-PD-L1) treatment. Receptors were obtained from a woman of 80 years or more with urothelial cancer.

The chain uses TRBV6-4 and TRBJ1-4, with TRBD1 matching 8 bases. The germline V gene encodes CDR1 MRHNA and CDR2 SNTAGT. This CDR3 has 14 residues. The V segment lost 7 bases and the J segment 7 bases; nucleotides outside the gene matches: 8. This CDR3 is CASKADRAGEKLFF. CDR3 nucleotides: TGTGCCAGCAAGGCGGACAGGGCAGGTGAAAAACTGTTTTTT.

CDR3: CASSSDRGNQPQHF. CDR3 coding DNA: TGTGCCAGCAGCTCGGACAGGGGAAATCAGCCCCAGCATTTT. V and J are TRBV28 and TRBJ1-5, with 9 bases lining up with TRBD1. Germline loops: CDR1 MDHEN, CDR2 SYDVKM. Trimming cost V 6 bases and J 4 bases; bases outside gene matches: 4. The CDR3 loop spans 14 amino acids.

This sequence joins TRBV7-2 and TRBJ1-2; a weak D match, TRBD1 (5 bases). The V end lost 5 bases, the J end lost 3 bases, and 16 bases lay between the germline ends. This CDR3 spans 15 amino acids. Germline CDR1 is SGHTA and CDR2 is FQGNSA. The CDR3 sequence is CASSLDSAAYYGYTF. CDR3 in DNA: TGTGCCAGCAGCCTTGACAGTGCTGCCTACTATGGCTACACCTTC.

The genes are TRBV27 and TRBJ1-1, with 8 bases aligning to TRBD1. Germline V lookup: CDR1 MNHEY, CDR2 SMNVEV (reference sequence). This CDR3 has 14 residues. The junction had 9 bases not matched to a gene; V was cut back by 10 bases and J by 2 bases. For the CDR3, the DNA is TGTGCCACCCTCGACAGGGGTCCCAACACTGAAGCTTTCTTT. Translation gives CATLDRGPNTEAFF.

The chain couples TRBV6-4 to TRBJ2-3; 8 positions agree with TRBD2. The CDR3 spans 16 residues. Germline-derived CDR1 and CDR2 are MRHNA and SNTAGT. V shed 2 bases and J 3 bases; nucleotides not matched to a gene: 7. The CDR3 DNA sequence: TGTGCCAGCAGTGACCCAAGCGGGAGTGGGACAGATACGCAGTATTTT. Amino acids: CASSDPSGSGTDTQYF.

The chain has TRBV5-1 and TRBJ2-4; possible D gene TRBD2, 7 bases. The V gene's germline CDR1 is SGHRS and CDR2 YFSETQ. V lost 4 bases and J lost 10, with 12 bases in between. The CDR3 consists of 12 residues. This CDR3 is CASSPGGPIQYF. The CDR3 DNA sequence: TGCGCCAGCAGCCCGGGGGGCCCGATTCAGTACTTC.

The V gene is TRBV5-1, the J gene TRBJ2-1, with 9 bases matching TRBD2. The V gene end was trimmed by 4 bases and the J gene end by 4 bases; junction bases not matched to a gene: 9. The CDR3 has 16 residues. Germline lookup yields CDR1 SGHRS and CDR2 YFSETQ. The CDR3, as DNA: TGCGCCAGCAGCATACAAGCGGGAGGACTATACAATGAGCAGTTCTTC. Translated: CASSIQAGGLYNEQFF. The whole variable domain, remainder taken from reference TRBV5-1 and TRBJ2-1, is KAGVTQTPRYLIKTRGQQVTLSCSPISGHRSVSWYQQTPGQGLQFLFEYFSETQRNKGNFPGRFSGRQFSNSRSEMNVSTLELGDSALYLCASSIQAGGLYNEQFFGPGTRLTVL.

A remark on this clone: Other DNA sequences in the same sample also yield this CDR3. The chain uses TRBV19 and TRBJ2-7; D not resolved. There are 14 residues in the CDR3. Germline V CDR1 and CDR2: LNHDA, SQIVND (reference sequence). The V end lost 1 base, the J end lost 0 bases, and 7 bases lay between the germline ends. Here the CDR3 DNA reads TGTGCCAGTAGTATAGGAGGTAGCTCCTACGAGCAGTACTTC. Residues: CASSIGGSSYEQYF.

The V call is TRBV5-1, the J call TRBJ2-2; D is unresolved. The V gene lost 3 bases and the J gene lost 4 bases, with 7 bases spanning the gap. The CDR3 totals 13 residues. CDR1 is SGHRS and CDR2 is YFSETQ in the germline V gene. The CDR3 bases are TGCGCCAGCAGCTCGTTCCCCACCGGGGAGCTGTTTTTT. Amino acid sequence: CASSSFPTGELFF.

The table lists this clone with a count of one. The rearrangement joins TRBV2 to TRBJ1-3; maybe TRBD1 (6 bases). Germline V gene sequence: CDR1 SNHLY, CDR2 FYNNEI. CDR3 length equals 16 residues. Trimming cost V 8 bases and J 1 base, with 18 bases left between them. The CDR3 coding sequence is TGTGCCAGCCTTCTCCGAGGGGGTGGATCTGGAAACACCATATATTTT. Residues: CASLLRGGGSGNTIYF. Looking up the rest from reference TRBV2 and TRBJ1-3 gives the full variable domain: EPEVTQTPSHQVTQMGQEVILRCVPISNHLYFYWYRQILGQKVEFLVSFYNNEISEKSEIFDDQFSVERPDGSNFTLKIRSTKLEDSAMYFCASLLRGGGSGNTIYFGEGSWLTVV.

The rearrangement links TRBV5-1 to TRBJ2-7; TRBD2 matches 13 bases. From germline, CDR1 is SGHRS and CDR2 YFSETQ. The CDR3 length is 15 residues. Losses at the gene ends were 4 bases for V and 5 bases for J; bases not matched to a gene: 6. CDR3 nucleotides: TGCGCCAGCAGCGAGGGACTAGCGGGATTAGACGAGCAGTACTTC. The encoded protein is CASSEGLAGLDEQYF.

J is TRBJ1-1 and V is TRBV4-2; 10 bases align to TRBD1. Germline CDR1 LGHNA, CDR2 YNFKEQ. V trimming: 1 base; J trimming: 8 bases; junction bases outside the gene matches: 7. CDR3 length: 15 residues. For the CDR3, the DNA is TGTGCCAGCAGCCAAGCGGGACAGGGGCGCAAAGAAGCTTTCTTT. The encoded protein is CASSQAGQGRKEAFF.